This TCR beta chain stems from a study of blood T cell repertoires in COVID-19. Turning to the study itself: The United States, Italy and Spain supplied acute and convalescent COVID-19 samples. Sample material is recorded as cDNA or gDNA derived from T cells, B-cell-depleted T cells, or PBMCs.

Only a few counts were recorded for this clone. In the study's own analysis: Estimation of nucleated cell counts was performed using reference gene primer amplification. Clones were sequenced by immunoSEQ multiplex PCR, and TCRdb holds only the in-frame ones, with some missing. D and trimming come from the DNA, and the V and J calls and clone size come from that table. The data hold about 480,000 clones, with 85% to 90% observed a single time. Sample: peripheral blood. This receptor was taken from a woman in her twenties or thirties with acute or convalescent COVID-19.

CDR3 residues: CASSQETGRVTEAFF. CDR3 bases: TGTGCCAGCAGCCAAGAAACAGGTAGAGTCACTGAAGCTTTCTTT. The chain links TRBV14 to TRBJ1-1; possible D gene TRBD1, 5 bases. Trimming removed 0 bases from V and 4 bases from J, with 12 bases in between. This CDR3 contains 15 residues. Germline V gene data show CDR1 as SGHDN and CDR2 as FVKESK.